This TCR beta chain was identified in a study of blood T cells in healthy people across ages. Points from the study as a whole: Relative to aged donors, long-lived donors carried more naive CD4+ cells and displayed higher diversity. Unsorted PBMC material precluded a definitive naive versus antigen-experienced comparison.

PCR was performed a second time for about 7 to 12 cycles using a sample-barcoded 5' primer and a J-beta primer mix. In TCRdb, the 5' RACE reads were re-called with MiXCR into one record per CDR3 protein. In the table there are 800,000 or so distinct CDR3 sequences, around two thirds of which are singletons. Germline V gene data show CDR1 as MNHEY and CDR2 as SMNVEV (reference sequence). There are 14 residues in the CDR3. The V gene end was trimmed by 8 bases and the J gene end by 3 bases; junction bases not matched to a gene: 9. A note on this clonotype: The antigen is unknown.

Input material: blood. The chain recombines TRBV27 with TRBJ2-7, with 8 bases that match TRBD2. The TCR originated in a man in his thirties or forties in good health. CDR3: CASGRGGPSYEQYF. The CDR3 DNA sequence: TGTGCCAGCGGCCGCGGGGGGCCGAGCTACGAGCAGTACTTC.